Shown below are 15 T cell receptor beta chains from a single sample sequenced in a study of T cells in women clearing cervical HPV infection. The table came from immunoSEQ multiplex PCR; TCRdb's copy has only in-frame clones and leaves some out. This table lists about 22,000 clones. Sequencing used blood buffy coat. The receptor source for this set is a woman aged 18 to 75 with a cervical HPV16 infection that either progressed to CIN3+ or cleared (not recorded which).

The DNA read from the CDR3 is TGTGCCTGGAGTAGTTTGCAGGGGGCCTACGAG. It codes for CAWSSLQGAYE. The CDR3 as a whole reads CAWSSLQGAYEQYF. This sequence joins TRBV30 and TRBJ2-7; 7 positions match TRBD1. Read sequence stops 3 residues before the CDR3 end, and the germline J gene provides the missing end. The trim removed 2 bases at V and 2 bases at J, leaving 6 bases unmatched. This CDR3 contains 14 residues. Germline CDR1 and CDR2: GTSNPN and SVGIG (reference sequence).

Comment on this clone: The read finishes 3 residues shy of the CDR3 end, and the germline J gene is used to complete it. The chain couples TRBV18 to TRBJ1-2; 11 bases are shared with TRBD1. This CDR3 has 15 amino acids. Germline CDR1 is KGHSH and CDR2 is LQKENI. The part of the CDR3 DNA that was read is TGTGCCAGCTCACAAAGGACAGGGGGCTGGAATGAC. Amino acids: CASSQRTGGWND. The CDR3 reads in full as CASSQRTGGWNDYTF.

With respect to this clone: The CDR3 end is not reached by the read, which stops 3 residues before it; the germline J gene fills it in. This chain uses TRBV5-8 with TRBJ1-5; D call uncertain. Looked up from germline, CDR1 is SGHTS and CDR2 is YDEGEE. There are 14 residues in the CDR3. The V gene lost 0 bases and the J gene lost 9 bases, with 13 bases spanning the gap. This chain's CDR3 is CASSLGHTAWPQHF. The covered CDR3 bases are TGTGCCAGCAGCTTGGGACACACGGCATGGCCC. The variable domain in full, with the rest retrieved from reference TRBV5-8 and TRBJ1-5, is EAGVTQSPTHLIKTRGQQATLRCSPISGHTSVYWYQQALGLGLQFLLWYDEGEERNRGNFPPRFSGRQFPNYSSELNVNALELEDSALYLCASSLGHTAWPQHFGDGTRLSIL.

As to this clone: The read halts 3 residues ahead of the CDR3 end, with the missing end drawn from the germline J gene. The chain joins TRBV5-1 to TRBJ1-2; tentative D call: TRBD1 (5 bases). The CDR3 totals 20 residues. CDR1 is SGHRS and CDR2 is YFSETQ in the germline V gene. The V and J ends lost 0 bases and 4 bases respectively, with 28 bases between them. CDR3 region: CASSLGLVWDSLIWGYGYTF. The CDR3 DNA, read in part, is TGCGCCAGCAGCTTGGGCTTGGTTTGGGACTCCTTGATTTGGGGCTATGGC.

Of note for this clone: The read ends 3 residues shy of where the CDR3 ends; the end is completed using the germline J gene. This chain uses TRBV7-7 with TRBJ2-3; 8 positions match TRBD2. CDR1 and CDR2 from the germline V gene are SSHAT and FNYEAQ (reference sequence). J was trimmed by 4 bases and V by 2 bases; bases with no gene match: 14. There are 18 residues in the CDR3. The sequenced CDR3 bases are TGTGCCAGCAGCTTACGGCTAGCGGGCGCATCCTCCGCAGATACG. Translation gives CASSLRLAGASSADT. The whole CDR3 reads CASSLRLAGASSADTQYF.

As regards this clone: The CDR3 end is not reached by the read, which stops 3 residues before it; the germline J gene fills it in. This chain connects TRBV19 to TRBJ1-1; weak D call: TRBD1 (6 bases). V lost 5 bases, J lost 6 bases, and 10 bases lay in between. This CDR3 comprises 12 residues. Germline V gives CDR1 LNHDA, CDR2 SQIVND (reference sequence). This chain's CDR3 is CASSGGAAEAFF. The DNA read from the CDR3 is TGTGCCAGTAGTGGGGGGGCGGCTGAA.

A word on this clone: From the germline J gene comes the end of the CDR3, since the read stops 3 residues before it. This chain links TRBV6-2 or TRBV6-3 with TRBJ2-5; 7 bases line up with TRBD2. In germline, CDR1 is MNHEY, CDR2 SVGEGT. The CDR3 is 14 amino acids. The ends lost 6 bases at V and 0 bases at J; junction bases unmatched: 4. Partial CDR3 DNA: TGTGCCAGCAGAGAAAGCGGGAACCAAGAGACC. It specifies CASRESGNQET. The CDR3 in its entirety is CASRESGNQETQYF.

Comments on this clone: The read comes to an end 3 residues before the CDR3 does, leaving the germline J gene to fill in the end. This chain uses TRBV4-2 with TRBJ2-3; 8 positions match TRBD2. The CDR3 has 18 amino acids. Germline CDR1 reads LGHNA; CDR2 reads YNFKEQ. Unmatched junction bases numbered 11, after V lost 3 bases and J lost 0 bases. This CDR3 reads CASSQDGGGGQSTDTQYF. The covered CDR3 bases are TGTGCCAGCAGCCAGGATGGTGGCGGGGGGCAGAGCACAGATACG.

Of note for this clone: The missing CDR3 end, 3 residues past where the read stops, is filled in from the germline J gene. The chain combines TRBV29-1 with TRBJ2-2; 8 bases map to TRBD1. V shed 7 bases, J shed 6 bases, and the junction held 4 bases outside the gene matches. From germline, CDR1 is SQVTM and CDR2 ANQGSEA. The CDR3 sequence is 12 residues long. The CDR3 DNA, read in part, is TGCAGCGCCCCGACAGGGGCCGGGGAG. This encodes CSAPTGAGE. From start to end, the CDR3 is CSAPTGAGELFF.

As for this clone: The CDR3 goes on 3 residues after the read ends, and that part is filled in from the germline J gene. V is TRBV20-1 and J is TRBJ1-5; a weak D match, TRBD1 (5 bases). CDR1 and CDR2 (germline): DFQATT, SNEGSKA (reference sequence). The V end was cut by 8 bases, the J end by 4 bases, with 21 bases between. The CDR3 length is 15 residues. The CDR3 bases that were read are TGCAGTCCTCGAAGCGGGGCAGGGCGGAATCAGCCC. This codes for CSPRSGAGRNQP. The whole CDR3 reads CSPRSGAGRNQPQHF.

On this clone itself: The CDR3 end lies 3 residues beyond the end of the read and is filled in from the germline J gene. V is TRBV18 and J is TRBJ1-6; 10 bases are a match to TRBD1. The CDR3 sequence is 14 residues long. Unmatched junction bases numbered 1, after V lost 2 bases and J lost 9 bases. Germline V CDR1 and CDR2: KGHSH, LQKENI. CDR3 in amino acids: CASSPGTGVSPLHF. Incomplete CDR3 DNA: TGTGCCAGCTCACCAGGGACAGGGGTTTCACCC.

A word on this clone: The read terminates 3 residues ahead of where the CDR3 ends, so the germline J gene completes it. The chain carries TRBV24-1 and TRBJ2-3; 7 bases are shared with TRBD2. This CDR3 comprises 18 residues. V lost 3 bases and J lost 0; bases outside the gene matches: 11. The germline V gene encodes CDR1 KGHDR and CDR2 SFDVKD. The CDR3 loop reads CATSDGSRGLPSTDTQYF. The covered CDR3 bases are TGTGCCACCAGTGATGGCTCCCGGGGACTACCTAGCACAGATACG.

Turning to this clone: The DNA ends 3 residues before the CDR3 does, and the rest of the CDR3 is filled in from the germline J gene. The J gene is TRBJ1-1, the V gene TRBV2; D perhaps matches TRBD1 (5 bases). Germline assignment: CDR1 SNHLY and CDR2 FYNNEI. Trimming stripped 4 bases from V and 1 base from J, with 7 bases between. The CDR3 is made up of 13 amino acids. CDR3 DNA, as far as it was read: TGTGCCAGCAGTGGCCAGGGGAACACTGAA. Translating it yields CASSGQGNTE. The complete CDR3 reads CASSGQGNTEAFF.

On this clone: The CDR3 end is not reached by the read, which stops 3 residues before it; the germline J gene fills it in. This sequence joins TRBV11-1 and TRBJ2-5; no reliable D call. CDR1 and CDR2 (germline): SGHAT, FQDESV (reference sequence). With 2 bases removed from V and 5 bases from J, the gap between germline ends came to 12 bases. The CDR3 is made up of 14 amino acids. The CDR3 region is CASSLLTGWETQYF. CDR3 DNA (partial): TGTGCCAGCAGCTTACTTACGGGTTGGGAGACC.

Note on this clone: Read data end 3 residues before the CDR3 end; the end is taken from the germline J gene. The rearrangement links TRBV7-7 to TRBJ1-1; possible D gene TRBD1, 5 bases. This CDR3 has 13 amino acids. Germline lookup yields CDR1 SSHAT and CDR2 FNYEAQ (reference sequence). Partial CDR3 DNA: TGTGCCAGCAGCTTAGCGCGGTGGGGCAAT. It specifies CASSLARWGN. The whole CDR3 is CASSLARWGNAFF.